Presented here are 6 T cell receptor beta chains from one specimen sequenced in a study of CD8 T cells in ankylosing spondylitis. These receptors have no known antigen. Study-level points and caveats: Characteristic, it appeared, of ankylosing spondylitis blood was a TCR beta motif of roughly eight highly homologous variants.

TCRdb analysed the 5' RACE reads with MiXCR anew, one entry per CDR3 protein. The table has 750,000 to 850,000 distinct CDR3 sequences, approximately 12% seen once. Sample: blood, either unsorted or a sorted T cell fraction (not recorded which). The origin of the receptors is a male donor with ankylosing spondylitis.

In DNA, the CDR3 is TGTGCCAGCAGCCTGCCGGGACTAGCGCCCAACAAAAACATTCAGTACTTC. This sequence encodes CASSLPGLAPNKNIQYF. The V call is TRBV7-2, the J call TRBJ2-4; 10 bases map to TRBD2. Germline values: CDR1 SGHTA, CDR2 FQGNSA. The CDR3 totals 17 residues. V lost 5 bases, J lost 3 bases, and 10 bases stayed unmatched.

This clonotype showed up just a few times. The V and J genes are TRBV6-5 and TRBJ1-5; weak D call: TRBD1 (6 bases). V lost 2 bases and J lost 6, with 11 bases in between. The CDR3 spans 14 residues. Germline V gene sequence: CDR1 MNHEY, CDR2 SVGAGI. The DNA of the CDR3 is TGTGCCAGCAGTTACGGCACAGGGAGTCAGCCCCAGCATTTT. Its translation is CASSYGTGSQPQHF.

This clonotype was counted only a few times. This rearrangement joins TRBV20-1 to TRBJ2-1; 8 nucleotides line up with TRBD2. The V gene's germline CDR1 is DFQATT and CDR2 SNEGSKA (reference sequence). Losses at the gene ends were 3 bases for V and 1 base for J; bases not matched to a gene: 8. This CDR3 is 16 amino acids long. The CDR3 coding sequence is TGCAGTGCTAGGGGAGGCCTAGCGGGTTCCTACAATGAGCAGTTCTTC. This translates into CSARGGLAGSYNEQFF.

V gene TRBV11-2 combines with J gene TRBJ2-2; D may be TRBD2 (5 bases). V lost 0 bases, J lost 7 bases, and 21 bases lay in between. Germline V gives CDR1 SGHAT, CDR2 FQNNGV. This CDR3 comprises 18 residues. Here the CDR3 DNA reads TGTGCCAGCAGCTTAGACTCGGGCGCCGGGGAGTCTGACGGGGAGCTGTTTTTT. Amino acids: CASSLDSGAGESDGELFF.

CDR3 amino acids: CASSPLAANYGYTF. CDR3 nucleotides: TGCGCCAGCAGCCCCCTAGCAGCCAACTATGGCTACACCTTC. This chain uses TRBV5-1 with TRBJ1-2; D unclear. The V end lost 4 bases, the J end lost 2 bases, and 12 bases lay between the germline ends. The CDR3 runs to 14 residues. Germline loops: CDR1 SGHRS, CDR2 YFSETQ.

This chain uses TRBV10-2 with TRBJ2-5, with 9 positions matching TRBD1. V lost 3 bases and J lost 5; bases outside the gene matches: 7. The CDR3 is 15 residues long. Germline CDR1 and CDR2: WSHSY and SAAADI. CDR3 protein: CASSDPGQGTETQYF. For the CDR3, the DNA is TGCGCCAGCAGTGACCCCGGACAGGGGACCGAGACCCAGTACTTC.